This entry is about one T cell receptor beta chain. Its antigen is undetermined. The authors amplified TCR beta CDR3 regions, and they did so from RNA transcripts for repertoire sequencing. The library came from an HTBI-primed first-round RT-PCR and a second-round multiplex PCR. TCRdb itself ran the multiplex PCR reads through MiXCR, one entry per CDR3 protein. The sample yields about 640,000 distinct CDR3 sequences, roughly two fifths seen once. Fresh peripheral blood, 8.5 to 10 ml, was the PBMC source. This sample was included in a study of Graves' ophthalmopathy and Graves' hyperthyroidism. About the research overall: Peripheral blood was obtained at first diagnosis, ahead of any treatment.

The CDR3 consists of 15 residues. With 0 bases removed from V and 0 bases from J, the gap between germline ends came to 8 bases. Germline CDR1 and CDR2: DFQATT and SNEGSKA (reference sequence). Overall study findings and caveats: A model built from 13 signatures distinguished ophthalmopathy from stable hyperthyroidism with 87.88% sensitivity and 81.08% specificity. In blood appeared most of the expanded thyroid clonotypes whose frequency exceeded 0.001.

The genes are TRBV20-1 and TRBJ1-4; D is unclear. The specimen was peripheral blood. This receptor was identified in an adult man with Graves' ophthalmopathy. The CDR3 nucleotides are TGCAGTGCTAGAGATTGGGGAGCAACTAATGAAAAACTGTTTTTT. Its translation is CSARDWGATNEKLFF.